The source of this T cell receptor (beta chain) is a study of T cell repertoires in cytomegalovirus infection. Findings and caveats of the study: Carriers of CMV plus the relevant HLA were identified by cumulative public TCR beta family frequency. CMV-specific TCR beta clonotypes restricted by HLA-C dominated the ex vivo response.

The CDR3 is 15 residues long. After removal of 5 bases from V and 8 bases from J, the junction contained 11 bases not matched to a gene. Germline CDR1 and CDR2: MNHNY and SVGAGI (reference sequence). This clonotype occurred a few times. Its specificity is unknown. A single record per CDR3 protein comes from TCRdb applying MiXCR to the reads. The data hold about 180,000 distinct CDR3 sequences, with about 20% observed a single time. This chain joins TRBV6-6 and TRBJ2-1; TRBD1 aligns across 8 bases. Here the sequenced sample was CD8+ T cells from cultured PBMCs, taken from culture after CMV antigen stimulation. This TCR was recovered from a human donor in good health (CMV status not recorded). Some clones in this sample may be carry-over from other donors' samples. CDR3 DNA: TGTGCCAGCAGTGTGGTAGGCAGGGGGCTGTATGAGCAGTTCTTC. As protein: CASSVVGRGLYEQFF.